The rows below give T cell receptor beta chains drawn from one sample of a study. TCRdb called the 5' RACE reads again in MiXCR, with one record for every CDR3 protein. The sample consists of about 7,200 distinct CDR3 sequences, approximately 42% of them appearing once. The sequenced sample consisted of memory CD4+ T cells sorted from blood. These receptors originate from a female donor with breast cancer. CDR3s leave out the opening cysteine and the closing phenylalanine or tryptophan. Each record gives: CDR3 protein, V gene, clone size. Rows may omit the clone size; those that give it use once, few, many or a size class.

ASSLENRGREQF	TRBV5-6	NA
ASMRREADTQY	TRBV13	NA
ASSLSGSRTTNYGYT	TRBV5-1	NA
ASSEGGVGYGYT	TRBV5-1	NA
ATNDDTWGTEAF	TRBV10-3	NA
ASSFGPTGGFYGYT	TRBV11-2	NA
ASSPPGRGSYEQY	TRBV18	few
ASSFSLAGVEQY	TRBV7-2	medium-sized
VSSTAREGKNIQY	TRBV11-2	NA
SAHGTDYGYT	TRBV29-1	NA
SVDTANQETQY	TRBV29-1	large
ASSLGRVETQY	TRBV5-6	NA
AISEKTKSVYSYEQY	TRBV10-3	NA
ASSQHRDYEQY	TRBV14	few
ASSQGMEGNTEAF	TRBV4-2	NA
ASSSYSGLAKNIQY	TRBV16	few
ASSEDRRDYGYT	TRBV2	few
ASSQDRPAYNEQF	TRBV4-3	NA
ASSLARPQANNQPQH	TRBV12-3/TRBV12-4	NA
ASSWTARNEEQY	TRBV7-2	NA
SARMSGDTEAF	TRBV29-1	NA
ASREQGSYGYT	TRBV2	medium-sized
SAAWDGQSNQPQH	TRBV20-1	NA
SVVPYLGPEAF	TRBV29-1	few
ASSYLPGLGTGELF	TRBV5-1	few
ASSFEEYTEAF	TRBV11-2	NA
SARHQNYGYT	TRBV20-1	large
ASTMTGYNEQF	TRBV6-2/TRBV6-3	medium-sized
ASSSRTGSSYEQY	TRBV28	few
ASSSGTTQETQY	TRBV6-5	few
ASSQYSNQPQH	TRBV3-1	few
ASRGTAYGYT	TRBV12-3/TRBV12-4	NA
ASSPTSLSGGSYEQY	TRBV28	NA
SVEAGLLRSEQY	TRBV29-1	NA
ASSAGVGDSSYNEQF	TRBV9	NA
ASSLFPRGQGLRETQY	TRBV11-2	NA
ASSSTGTSVLY	TRBV12-3/TRBV12-4	once
ASTTDRGQETQY	TRBV5-6	NA
ASAYYPGQPNTEAF	TRBV6-6	medium-sized
ASSFDGGGTEAF	TRBV5-1	NA
ASSLGTGQNEKLF	TRBV11-2	few
ASSLRGGAYEQY	TRBV28	medium-sized
ASSQGAGPTGSNGYT	TRBV4-2	NA
ASSHTGRMRDTGELF	TRBV7-9	NA
ASSEKVTRTTGELF	TRBV11-2	NA
ASSPSGTNQPQH	TRBV12-3/TRBV12-4	NA
ASSLAGAGADTQY	TRBV5-4	NA